These 7 T cell receptor beta chains came from one sample sequenced in a study of blood T cell repertoires in COVID-19. Generated by immunoSEQ multiplex PCR, the TCRdb table keeps only in-frame clones and is missing some. In the table there are about 250,000 clones, 70% to 90% of which are singletons. The specimen sequenced was peripheral blood. The receptors derive from an elderly man with acute or convalescent COVID-19.

The genes are TRBV5-6 and TRBJ2-7, with D possibly being TRBD2 (5 bases). In germline, CDR1 is SGHDT, CDR2 YYEEEE. V was clipped by 2 bases and J by 2 bases, with 14 bases between them. There are 15 residues in the CDR3. Written as DNA, the CDR3 is TGTGCCAGCAGCTTTTCGGGGTTGAGCACCTACGAGCAGTACTTC. Its translation: CASSFSGLSTYEQYF.

V and J are TRBV19 and TRBJ2-2, with unresolved D. The CDR3 sequence is 14 residues long. Trimming removed 7 bases at V and 1 base at J, with 10 bases between. CDR1 is LNHDA, CDR2 SQIVND, per germline (reference sequence). The chain's CDR3 is CASIDDWNTGELFF. DNA for the CDR3: TGTGCCAGTATTGATGACTGGAACACCGGGGAGCTGTTTTTT.

This clone was recorded once. The chain has TRBV27 and TRBJ1-1; no firm D call. Trimming cost V 8 bases and J 1 base, with 11 bases left between them. In germline, CDR1 is MNHEY, CDR2 SMNVEV (reference sequence). This CDR3 has 13 amino acids. The chain's CDR3 is CASGLRENTEAFF. CDR3 bases: TGTGCCAGCGGCTTGCGGGAGAACACTGAAGCTTTCTTT.

This rearrangement joins TRBV18 to TRBJ2-7, with D perhaps TRBD2 (6 bases). Trimming cost V 6 bases and J 7 bases, with 19 bases left between them. The CDR3 sequence is 14 residues long. Germline V gives CDR1 KGHSH, CDR2 LQKENI. The DNA for the CDR3 is TGTGCCAGCTCTACCGGGACCGCGGCGGGAGAGCAGTACTTC. Amino acids: CASSTGTAAGEQYF.

The V and J genes are TRBV9 and TRBJ2-2; a weak D match, TRBD2 (6 bases). V lost 3 bases and J lost 6, with 12 bases in between. CDR1 is SGDLS, CDR2 YYNGEE, per germline. The CDR3 is 14 amino acids. The DNA of the CDR3 is TGTGCCAGCAGCGCAATACTAGCTCCCGGGGAGCTGTTTTTT. Encoded protein: CASSAILAPGELFF.

The gene calls are TRBV5-1 and TRBJ2-6, with TRBD2 identical over 10 bases. Germline-derived CDR1 and CDR2 are SGHRS and YFSETQ. CDR3 length equals 18 residues. V dropped 0 bases and J dropped 0; count of bases not matched to a gene: 3. CDR3 sequence: CASSLDPSGSSGANVLTF. DNA for the CDR3: TGCGCCAGCAGCTTGGACCCTAGCGGGAGCTCTGGGGCCAACGTCCTGACTTTC.

CDR3 sequence: CASSFRDSSYNEQFF. CDR3 nucleotide sequence: TGTGCCAGCAGCTTCCGGGACTCCTCCTACAATGAGCAGTTCTTC. This rearrangement joins TRBV7-9 to TRBJ2-1, with D perhaps TRBD2 (6 bases). The CDR3 is 15 residues long. The germline V gene encodes CDR1 SEHNR and CDR2 FQNEAQ (reference sequence). Trimming pared 3 bases from V and 0 bases from J, leaving 9 bases between.